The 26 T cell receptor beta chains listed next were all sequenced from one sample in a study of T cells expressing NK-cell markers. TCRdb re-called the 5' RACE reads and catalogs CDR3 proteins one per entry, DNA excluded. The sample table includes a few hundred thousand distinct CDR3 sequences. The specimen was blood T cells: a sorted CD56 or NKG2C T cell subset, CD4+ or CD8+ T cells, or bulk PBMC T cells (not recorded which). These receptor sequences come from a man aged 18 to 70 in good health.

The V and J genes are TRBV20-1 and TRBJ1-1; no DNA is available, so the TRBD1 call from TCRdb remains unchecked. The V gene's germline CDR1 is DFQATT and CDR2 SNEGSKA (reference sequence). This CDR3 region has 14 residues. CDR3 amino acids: CSASTGGLNTEAFF.

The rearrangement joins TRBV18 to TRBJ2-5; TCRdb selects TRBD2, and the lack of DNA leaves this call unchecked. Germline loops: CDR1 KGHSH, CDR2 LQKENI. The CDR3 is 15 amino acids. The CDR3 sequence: CASSPLRGSQETQYF. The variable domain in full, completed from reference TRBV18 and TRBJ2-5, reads NAGVMQNPRHLVRRRGQEARLRCSPMKGHSHVYWYRQLPEEGLKFMVYLQKENIIDESGMPKERFSAEFPKEGPSILRIQQVVRGDSAAYFCASSPLRGSQETQYFGPGTRLLVL.

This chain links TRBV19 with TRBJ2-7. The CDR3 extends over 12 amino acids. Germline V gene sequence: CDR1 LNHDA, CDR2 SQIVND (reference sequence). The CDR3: CASSIAGYEQYF.

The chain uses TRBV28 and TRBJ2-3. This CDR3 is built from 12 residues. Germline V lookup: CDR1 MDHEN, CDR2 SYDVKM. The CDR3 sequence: CASSSQSDTQYF.

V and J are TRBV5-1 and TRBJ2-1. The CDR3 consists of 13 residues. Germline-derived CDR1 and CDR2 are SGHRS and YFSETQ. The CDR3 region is CASSLGPANEQFF.

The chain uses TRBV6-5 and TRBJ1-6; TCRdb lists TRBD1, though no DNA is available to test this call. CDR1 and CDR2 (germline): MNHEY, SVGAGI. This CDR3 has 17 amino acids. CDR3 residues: CASSYTYTGTGGSPLHF.

The CDR3 loop reads CASSYLGTTYEQYF. This chain connects TRBV7-8 to TRBJ2-7. Germline loops: CDR1 SGHVS, CDR2 FQNEAQ. The CDR3 is 14 amino acids.

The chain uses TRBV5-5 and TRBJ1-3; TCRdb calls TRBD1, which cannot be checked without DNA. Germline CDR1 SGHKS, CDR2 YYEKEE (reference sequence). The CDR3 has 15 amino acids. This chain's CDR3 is CASRIQGASGNTIYF.

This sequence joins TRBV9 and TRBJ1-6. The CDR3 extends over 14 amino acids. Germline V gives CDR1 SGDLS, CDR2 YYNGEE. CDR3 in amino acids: CASSRVDVNSPLHF.

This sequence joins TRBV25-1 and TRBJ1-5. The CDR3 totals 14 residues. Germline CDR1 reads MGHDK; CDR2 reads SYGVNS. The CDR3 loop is CASSDLAYNQPQHF.

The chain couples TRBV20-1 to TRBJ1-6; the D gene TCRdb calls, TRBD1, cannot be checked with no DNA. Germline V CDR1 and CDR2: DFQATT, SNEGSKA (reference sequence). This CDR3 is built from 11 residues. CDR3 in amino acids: CSAWGQGPLHF.

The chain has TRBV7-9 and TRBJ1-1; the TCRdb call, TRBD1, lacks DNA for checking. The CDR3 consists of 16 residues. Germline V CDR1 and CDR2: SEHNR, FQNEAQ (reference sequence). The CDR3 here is CASSLRPTGVGTEAFF.

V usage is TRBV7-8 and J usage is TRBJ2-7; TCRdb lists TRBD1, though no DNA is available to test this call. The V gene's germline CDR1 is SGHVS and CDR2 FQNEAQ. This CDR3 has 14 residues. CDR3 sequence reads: CASRPTTGSGEQYF. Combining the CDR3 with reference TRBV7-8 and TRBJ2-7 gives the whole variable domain GAGVSQSPRYKVAKRGQDVALRCDPISGHVSLFWYQQALGQGPEFLTYFQNEAQLDKSGLPSDRFFAERPEGSVSTLKIQRTQQEDSAVYLCASRPTTGSGEQYFGPGTRLTVT.

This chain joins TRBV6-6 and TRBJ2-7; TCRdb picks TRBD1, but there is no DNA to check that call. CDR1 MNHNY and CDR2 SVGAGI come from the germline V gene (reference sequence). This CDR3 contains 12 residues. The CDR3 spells CATGTFSYEQYF.

This CDR3 is CSARDPTHMVSYEQYF. V usage is TRBV20-1 and J usage is TRBJ2-7. The CDR3 extends over 16 amino acids. Germline V gives CDR1 DFQATT, CDR2 SNEGSKA (reference sequence).

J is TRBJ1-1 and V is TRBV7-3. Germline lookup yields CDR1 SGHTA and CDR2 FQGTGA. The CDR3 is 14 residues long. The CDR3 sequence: CASSLGVTNTEAFF.

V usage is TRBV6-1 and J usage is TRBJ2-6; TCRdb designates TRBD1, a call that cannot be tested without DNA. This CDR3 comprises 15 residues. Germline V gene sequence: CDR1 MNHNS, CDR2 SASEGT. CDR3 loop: CASRIQGTGANVLTF.

The CDR3 is CASSAQGAYEQYF. The genes are TRBV9 and TRBJ2-7; TCRdb picks TRBD1, but there is no DNA to check that call. Germline lookup yields CDR1 SGDLS and CDR2 YYNGEE. The CDR3 is made up of 13 amino acids. Together with reference TRBV9 and TRBJ2-7, the CDR3 gives the full variable domain: DSGVTQTPKHLITATGQRVTLRCSPRSGDLSVYWYQQSLDQGLQFLIQYYNGEERAKGNILERFSAQQFPDLHSELNLSSLELGDSALYFCASSAQGAYEQYFGPGTRLTVT.

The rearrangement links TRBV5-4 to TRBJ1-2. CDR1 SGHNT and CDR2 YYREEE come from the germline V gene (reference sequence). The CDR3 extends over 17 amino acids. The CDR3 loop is CASSLANKAGGHYGYTF.

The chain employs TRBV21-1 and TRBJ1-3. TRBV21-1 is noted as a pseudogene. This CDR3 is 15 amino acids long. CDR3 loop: CASSKDDGRGNTIYF.

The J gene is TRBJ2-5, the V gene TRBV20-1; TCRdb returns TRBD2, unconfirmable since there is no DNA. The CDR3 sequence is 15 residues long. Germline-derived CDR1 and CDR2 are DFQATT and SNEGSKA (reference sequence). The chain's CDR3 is CSARDLMGSRETQYF.

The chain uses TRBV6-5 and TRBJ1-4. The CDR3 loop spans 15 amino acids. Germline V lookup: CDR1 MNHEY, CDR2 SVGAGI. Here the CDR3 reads CASSPQAGGSLKLFF.

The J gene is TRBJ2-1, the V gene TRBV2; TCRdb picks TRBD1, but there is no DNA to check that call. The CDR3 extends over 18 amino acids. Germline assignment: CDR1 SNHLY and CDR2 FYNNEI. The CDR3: CASSMRTQGFTGSNEQFF.

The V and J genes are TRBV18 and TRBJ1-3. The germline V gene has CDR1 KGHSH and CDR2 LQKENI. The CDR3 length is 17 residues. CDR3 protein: CASSPVRSLISGNTIYF.

The CDR3 reads CSARDRGRKLETQYF. The chain uses TRBV20-1 and TRBJ2-5. The CDR3 is made up of 15 amino acids. From germline, CDR1 is DFQATT and CDR2 SNEGSKA (reference sequence).

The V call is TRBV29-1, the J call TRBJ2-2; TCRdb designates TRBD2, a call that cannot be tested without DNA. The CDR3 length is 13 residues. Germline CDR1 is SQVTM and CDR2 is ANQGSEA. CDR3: CSASGTYSGELFF.